This T cell receptor (beta chain) derives from a study of blood T cells in healthy people across ages. The study's findings and limits: Long-lived and aged donors differed, with more naive CD4+ cells and higher diversity in the long-lived.

This CDR3 contains 12 residues. Trimming removed 5 bases at V and 6 bases at J, with 8 bases between. This clonotype was seen more than once but under ten times. Its target is not known. A second PCR, run for roughly 6 to 11 cycles, used a sample-barcoded 5' primer plus a J-beta primer mix. Each sample provided no less than 2.5 million CDR3-containing paired-end reads. Each CDR3 protein gets one entry after TCRdb re-called the 5' RACE reads with MiXCR. There are 750,000 to 950,000 distinct CDR3 sequences in the sample; approximately 32% occur only once, and around 9.6% lies in the top ten. A further study also used this sample, focusing on T cells of mothers and their children. Turning to that study: Sequencing returned over 8 million TCR beta CDR3 reads per mother and 3 million to 3.5 million per child.

The clonotype originates from a woman in her forties in good health. The rearrangement uses TRBV12-3 or TRBV12-4 and TRBJ1-5; D gene uncertain. The specimen sequenced was blood. The CDR3 spells CASSPGTQPQHF. The CDR3 nucleotides are TGTGCCAGCAGTCCGGGCACTCAGCCCCAGCATTTT.